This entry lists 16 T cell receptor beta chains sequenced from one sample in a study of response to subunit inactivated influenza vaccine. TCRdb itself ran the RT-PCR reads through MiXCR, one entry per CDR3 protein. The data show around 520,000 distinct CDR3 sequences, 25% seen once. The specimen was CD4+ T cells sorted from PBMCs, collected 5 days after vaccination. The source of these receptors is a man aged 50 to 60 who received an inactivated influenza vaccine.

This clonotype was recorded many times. CDR3 protein: CSARDREMTQYF. CDR3 DNA sequence: TGCAGTGCTAGAGATCGGGAGATGACGCAGTATTTT. V and J are TRBV20-1 and TRBJ2-3, with D possibly matching TRBD2 (6 bases). Germline V gene sequence: CDR1 DFQATT, CDR2 SNEGSKA (reference sequence). CDR3 length: 12 residues. Trimming pared 0 bases from V and 9 bases from J, leaving 10 bases between.

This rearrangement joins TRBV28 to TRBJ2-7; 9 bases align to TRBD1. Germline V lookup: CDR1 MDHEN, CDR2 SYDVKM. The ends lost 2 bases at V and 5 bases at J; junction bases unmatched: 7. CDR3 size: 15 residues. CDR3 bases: TGTGCCAGCAGTTTACCGGACAGGGGCAAGAACGAGCAGTACTTC. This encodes CASSLPDRGKNEQYF.

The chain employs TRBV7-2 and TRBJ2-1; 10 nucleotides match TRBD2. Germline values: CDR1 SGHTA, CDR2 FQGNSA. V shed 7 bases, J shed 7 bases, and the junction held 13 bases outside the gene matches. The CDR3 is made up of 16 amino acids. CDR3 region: CASTLLSGRVGNEQFF. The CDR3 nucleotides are TGTGCCAGCACCCTGCTAAGCGGGAGGGTAGGTAATGAGCAGTTCTTC.

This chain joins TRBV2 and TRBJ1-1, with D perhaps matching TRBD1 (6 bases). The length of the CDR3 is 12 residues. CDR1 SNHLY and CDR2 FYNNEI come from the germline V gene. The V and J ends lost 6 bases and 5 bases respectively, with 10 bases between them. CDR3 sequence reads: CASSRQVTEAFF. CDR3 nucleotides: TGTGCCAGCAGCAGACAGGTTACTGAAGCTTTCTTT.

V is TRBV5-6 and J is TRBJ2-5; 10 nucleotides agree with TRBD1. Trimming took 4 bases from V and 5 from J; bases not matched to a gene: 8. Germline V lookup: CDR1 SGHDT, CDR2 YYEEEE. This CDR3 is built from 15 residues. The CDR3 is CASSLWTGGGETQYF. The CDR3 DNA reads TGTGCCAGCAGCCTTTGGACAGGGGGTGGGGAGACCCAGTACTTC.

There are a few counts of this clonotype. CDR3 in DNA: TGTGCCAGCAGTGAAGCGGGGCGCGGGCAGTTCTTC. This sequence encodes CASSEAGRGQFF. V and J are TRBV7-3 and TRBJ2-1, with 7 nucleotides matching TRBD2. This CDR3 is built from 12 residues. The V gene end was trimmed by 6 bases and the J gene end by 12 bases; junction bases not matched to a gene: 8. CDR1 SGHTA and CDR2 FQGTGA come from the germline V gene.

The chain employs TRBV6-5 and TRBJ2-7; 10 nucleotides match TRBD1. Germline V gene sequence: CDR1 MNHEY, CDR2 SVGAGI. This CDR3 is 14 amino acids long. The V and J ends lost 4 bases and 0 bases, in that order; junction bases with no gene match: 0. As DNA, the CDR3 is TGTGCCAGCAGTTGGGACAGGGGCTCCTACGAGCAGTACTTC. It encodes CASSWDRGSYEQYF.

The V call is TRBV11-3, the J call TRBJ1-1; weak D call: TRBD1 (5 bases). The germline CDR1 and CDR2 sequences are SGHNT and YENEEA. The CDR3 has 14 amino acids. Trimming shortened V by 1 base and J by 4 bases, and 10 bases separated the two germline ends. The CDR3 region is CASSLAGDFTEAFF. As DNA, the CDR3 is TGTGCCAGCAGCTTAGCCGGGGACTTCACTGAAGCTTTCTTT.

The CDR3 nucleotides are TGTGCCAGCAGCTTAGGTGGAGCGGGAGTTTCGGAGACCCAGTACTTC. Protein sequence: CASSLGGAGVSETQYF. The V gene is TRBV7-6, the J gene TRBJ2-5; 8 bases are a match to TRBD2. The V gene end was trimmed by 1 base and the J gene end by 5 bases; junction bases not matched to a gene: 9. The germline CDR1 and CDR2 sequences are SGHVS and FNYEAQ. The CDR3 contains 16 residues.

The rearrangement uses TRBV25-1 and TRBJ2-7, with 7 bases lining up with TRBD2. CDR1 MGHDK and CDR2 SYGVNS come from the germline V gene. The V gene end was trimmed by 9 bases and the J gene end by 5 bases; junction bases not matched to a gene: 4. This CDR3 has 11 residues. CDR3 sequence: CASVLANEQYF. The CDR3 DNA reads TGTGCCAGTGTACTAGCGAACGAGCAGTACTTC.

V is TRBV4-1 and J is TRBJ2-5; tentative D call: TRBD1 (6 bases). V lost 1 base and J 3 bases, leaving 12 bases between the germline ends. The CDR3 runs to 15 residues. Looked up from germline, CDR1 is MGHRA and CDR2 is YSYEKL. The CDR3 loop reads CASSQVGDTKETQYF. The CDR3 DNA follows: TGCGCCAGCAGCCAAGTAGGGGACACAAAAGAGACCCAGTACTTC.

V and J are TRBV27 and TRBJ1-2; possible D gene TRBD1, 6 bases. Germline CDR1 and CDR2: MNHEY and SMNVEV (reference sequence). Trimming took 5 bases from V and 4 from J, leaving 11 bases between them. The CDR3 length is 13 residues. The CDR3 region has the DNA TGTGCCAGCAGTAATACAGGGACCTATGGCTACACCTTC. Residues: CASSNTGTYGYTF.

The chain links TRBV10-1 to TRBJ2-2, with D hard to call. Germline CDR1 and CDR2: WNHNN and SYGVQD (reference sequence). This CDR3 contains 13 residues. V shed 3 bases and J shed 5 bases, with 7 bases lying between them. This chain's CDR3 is CASSDRVTGELFF. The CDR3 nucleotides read TGCGCCAGCAGTGATAGGGTTACCGGGGAGCTGTTTTTT.

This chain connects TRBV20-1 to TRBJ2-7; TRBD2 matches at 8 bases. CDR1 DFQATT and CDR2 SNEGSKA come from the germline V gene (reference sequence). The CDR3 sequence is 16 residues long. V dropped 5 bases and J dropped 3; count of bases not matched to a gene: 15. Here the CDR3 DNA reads TGCAGTGCTGCGAACGTCGGGGGGGCCAATAACTACGAGCAGTACTTC. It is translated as CSAANVGGANNYEQYF.

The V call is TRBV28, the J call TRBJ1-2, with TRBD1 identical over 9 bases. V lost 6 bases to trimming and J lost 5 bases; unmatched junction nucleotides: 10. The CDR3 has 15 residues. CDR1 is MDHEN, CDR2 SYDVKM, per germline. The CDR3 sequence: CASSYRGLDGYGYTF. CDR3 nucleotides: TGTGCCAGCAGCTACAGGGGGCTGGATGGATATGGCTACACCTTC.

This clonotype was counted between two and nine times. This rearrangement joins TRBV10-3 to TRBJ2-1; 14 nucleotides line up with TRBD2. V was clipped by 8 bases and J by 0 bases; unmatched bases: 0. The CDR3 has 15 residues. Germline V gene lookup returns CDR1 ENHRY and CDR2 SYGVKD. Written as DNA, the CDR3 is TGTGCCATCGGACTAGCGGGAGGCTCCTACAATGAGCAGTTCTTC. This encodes CAIGLAGGSYNEQFF.